One and the same sample provided the 27 T cell receptor beta chains below, sequenced in a study of PD-1 blockade in classical Hodgkin lymphoma. Method: immunoSEQ multiplex PCR; TCRdb's copy keeps in-frame clones and lacks some. The sample lists 25,000 to 35,000 clones; around 70% were seen once. Each patient relapsed following autologous stem cell transplantation, and prior brentuximab vedotin exposure differed. The sample in question was peripheral blood mononuclear cells (PBMCs), obtained before the second cycle of nivolumab. The source of these receptors is a human donor with classical Hodgkin lymphoma.

The chain has TRBV19 and TRBJ1-4, with a tentative D call TRBD1 (5 bases). The CDR3 sequence is 14 residues long. V dropped 3 bases and J dropped 8 bases, with 13 bases sitting between them. Germline V gene lookup returns CDR1 LNHDA and CDR2 SQIVND (reference sequence). The CDR3: CASSIGAGREKLFF. As DNA, the CDR3 is TGTGCCAGTAGTATTGGGGCAGGGCGAGAAAAACTGTTTTTT.

The rearrangement links TRBV7-2 to TRBJ1-4; no definite D call. Germline loops: CDR1 SGHTA, CDR2 FQGNSA. Trimming shortened V by 2 bases and J by 6 bases, and 7 bases separated the two germline ends. This CDR3 contains 13 residues. The CDR3 here is CASSLYTDEKLFF. For the CDR3, the DNA is TGTGCCAGCAGCTTATACACCGATGAAAAACTGTTTTTT.

This chain links TRBV11-2 with TRBJ2-7; 7 positions match TRBD1. V trimming: 1 base; J trimming: 2 bases; junction bases outside the gene matches: 5. CDR1 is SGHAT and CDR2 is FQNNGV in the germline V gene. This CDR3 is built from 15 residues. The CDR3 region is CASSLGQGLAYEQYF. CDR3 coding DNA: TGTGCCAGCAGCTTAGGACAGGGTCTTGCCTACGAGCAGTACTTC.

The rearrangement uses TRBV2 and TRBJ2-4; 7 positions match TRBD1. This CDR3 comprises 14 residues. CDR1 and CDR2 (germline): SNHLY, FYNNEI. J lost 9 bases, V lost 6 bases, and 11 bases had no gene match. CDR3 nucleotide sequence: TGTGCCAGCAGCCTAACAGGGGTGGATAGCATTCAGTACTTC. Translation gives CASSLTGVDSIQYF.

This sequence joins TRBV11-3 and TRBJ2-5; TRBD1 is a possible D gene (5 bases). The V end lost 4 bases, the J end lost 5 bases, and 11 bases lay between the germline ends. The CDR3 is made up of 13 amino acids. Germline CDR1 SGHNT, CDR2 YENEEA. CDR3 sequence: CASSSQGPETQYF. The CDR3, as DNA: TGTGCCAGCAGCTCCCAGGGCCCGGAGACCCAGTACTTC. Drawing the rest from reference TRBV11-3 and TRBJ2-5, the complete variable domain is EAGVVQSPRYKIIEKKQPVAFWCNPISGHNTLYWYLQNLGQGPELLIRYENEEAVDDSQLPKDRFSAERLKGVDSTLKIQPAELGDSAVYLCASSSQGPETQYFGPGTRLLVL.

The table lists this clone with a few counts. The rearrangement links TRBV18 to TRBJ2-7; TRBD1 matches at 8 bases. Germline V CDR1 and CDR2: KGHSH, LQKENI. The CDR3 is made up of 14 amino acids. J gave up 9 bases and V 5 bases, and 12 bases lay outside the gene matches. The CDR3 coding sequence is TGTGCCAGCTCAGGACAGGGTACTTCTACGGGGCAGTACTTC. This sequence encodes CASSGQGTSTGQYF.

The genes are TRBV6-5 and TRBJ1-2; 9 nucleotides match TRBD1. CDR3 size: 15 residues. With V trimmed by 6 bases and J by 3 bases, 8 bases remained unmatched. Looked up from germline, CDR1 is MNHEY and CDR2 is SVGAGI. In nucleotides, the CDR3 is TGTGCCAGCAGCGAAACAGGGGGCAAGGACTATGGCTACACCTTC. This encodes CASSETGGKDYGYTF.

CDR3 DNA sequence: TGTGCCAGCAGCTTAGCGGGGGCAGATTCACCCCTCCACTTT. Its protein product is CASSLAGADSPLHF. The rearrangement joins TRBV11-2 to TRBJ1-6, with a weak D call TRBD1 (6 bases). CDR1 and CDR2 from the germline V gene are SGHAT and FQNNGV. The CDR3 totals 14 residues. Trimming left V 1 base short and J 8 bases short, with 9 bases between. The variable domain in full, with the rest retrieved from reference TRBV11-2 and TRBJ1-6, is EAGVAQSPRYKIIEKRQSVAFWCNPISGHATLYWYQQILGQGPKLLIQFQNNGVVDDSQLPKDRFSAERLKGVDSTLKIQPAKLEDSAVYLCASSLAGADSPLHFGNGTRLTVT.

The chain links TRBV7-9 to TRBJ1-3; 9 bases map to TRBD1. The CDR3 sequence is 17 residues long. From germline, CDR1 is SEHNR and CDR2 FQNEAQ (reference sequence). V lost 1 base and J lost 0; bases outside the gene matches: 4. CDR3 bases: TGTGCCAGCAGCTTAGGTCGGACAGGGGCCTCTGGAAACACCATATATTTT. Its translation: CASSLGRTGASGNTIYF.

The chain couples TRBV29-1 to TRBJ1-2; the D gene is possibly TRBD1 (5 bases). V was shortened by 6 bases and J by 6 bases, with 11 bases between the two germline ends. This CDR3 region has 11 residues. Looked up from germline, CDR1 is SQVTM and CDR2 is ANQGSEA. This CDR3 reads CSVHGGDGYTF. In DNA form, the CDR3 reads TGCAGCGTCCACGGGGGGGATGGCTACACCTTC. Drawing the rest from reference TRBV29-1 and TRBJ1-2, the complete variable domain is SAVISQKPSRDICQRGTSLTIQCQVDSQVTMMFWYRQQPGQSLTLIATANQGSEATYESGFVIDKFPISRPNLTFSTLTVSNMSPEDSSIYLCSVHGGDGYTFGSGTRLTVV.

This clone was observed a few times. The V gene is TRBV5-1, the J gene TRBJ2-3; 12 bases agree with TRBD1. The ends lost 6 bases at V and 4 bases at J; junction bases unmatched: 3. This CDR3 has 14 residues. Germline-derived CDR1 and CDR2 are SGHRS and YFSETQ. The CDR3 DNA is TGCGCCAGCAACCGGGACAGGGGGCCAGATACGCAGTATTTT. It is translated as CASNRDRGPDTQYF.

This chain links TRBV2 with TRBJ2-2, with D perhaps assigned TRBD1 or TRBD2 (5 bases each). V lost 6 bases to trimming and J lost 6 bases, with 14 bases between them. This CDR3 spans 14 amino acids. Germline CDR1 is SNHLY and CDR2 is FYNNEI. The CDR3 nucleotides are TGTGCCAGCAGGGGGGACGTTTCGGCCGGGGAGCTGTTTTTT. It translates to CASRGDVSAGELFF.

The V and J genes are TRBV27 and TRBJ2-7; 8 bases line up with TRBD2. In germline, CDR1 is MNHEY, CDR2 SMNVEV (reference sequence). The CDR3 is made up of 15 amino acids. The junction had 6 bases not matched to a gene; V was cut back by 4 bases and J by 1 base. The CDR3 spells CASSYRAGVSYEQYF. The CDR3 DNA is TGTGCCAGCAGTTACCGAGCGGGGGTTTCCTACGAGCAGTACTTC.

The gene calls are TRBV10-3 and TRBJ2-1; 9 bases align to TRBD1. After removal of 4 bases from V and 7 bases from J, the junction contained 14 bases not matched to a gene. The V gene's germline CDR1 is ENHRY and CDR2 SYGVKD. The CDR3 totals 17 residues. The CDR3 DNA follows: TGTGCCATCAGTGCCAGCCTAGGGACAGGGTCCGAAAATGAGCAGTTCTTC. It is translated as CAISASLGTGSENEQFF.

This clone appeared a few times. The chain uses TRBV2 and TRBJ2-5; D ambiguous. This CDR3 comprises 14 residues. The germline CDR1 and CDR2 sequences are SNHLY and FYNNEI. V gave up 3 bases and J gave up 7 bases, with 15 bases separating them. The CDR3 here is CASSDSYAETTQYF. The DNA for the CDR3 is TGTGCCAGCAGTGATAGCTATGCAGAGACGACCCAGTACTTC.

The V and J genes are TRBV11-2 and TRBJ1-4, with D uncertain. The CDR3 is made up of 14 amino acids. V was clipped by 4 bases and J by 3 bases, with 9 bases between them. Germline V CDR1 and CDR2: SGHAT, FQNNGV. CDR3: CASSSGLANEKLFF. The CDR3 DNA is TGTGCCAGCAGCTCCGGGCTCGCTAATGAAAAACTGTTTTTT.

The chain carries TRBV5-1 and TRBJ2-3; the D gene is possibly TRBD2 (5 bases). Per germline, CDR1 SGHRS and CDR2 YFSETQ. This CDR3 region has 15 residues. Trimming stripped 4 bases from V and 0 bases from J, with 12 bases between. This chain's CDR3 is CASSLSERSTDTQYF. The DNA for the CDR3 is TGCGCCAGCAGCCTCAGCGAGCGGAGCACAGATACGCAGTATTTT.

This chain joins TRBV18 and TRBJ2-2; 9 bases line up with TRBD1. The junction had 9 bases not matched to a gene; V was cut back by 4 bases and J by 6 bases. This CDR3 is built from 16 residues. Germline V CDR1 and CDR2: KGHSH, LQKENI. Here the CDR3 reads CASSHTGGSGAGELFF. The DNA for the CDR3 is TGTGCCAGCTCACATACAGGGGGCAGCGGCGCCGGGGAGCTGTTTTTT.

The sample holds a few counts of this clone. This chain links TRBV2 with TRBJ2-3, with 13 bases that match TRBD2. The CDR3 has 17 residues. The V gene's germline CDR1 is SNHLY and CDR2 FYNNEI. After removal of 8 bases from V and 0 bases from J, the junction contained 8 bases not matched to a gene. CDR3 loop: CASRWTSGGPSTDTQYF. The CDR3 region has the DNA TGTGCCAGCCGTTGGACTAGCGGGGGTCCCAGCACAGATACGCAGTATTTT.

This clone appeared a single time. The V gene is TRBV28, the J gene TRBJ2-7; D not certain. This CDR3 contains 13 residues. Germline CDR1 reads MDHEN; CDR2 reads SYDVKM. V dropped 3 bases and J dropped 4 bases, with 10 bases sitting between them. The CDR3 here is CASSFTEDYEQYV. In DNA, the CDR3 is TGTGCCAGCAGTTTCACAGAGGATTACGAGCAGTACGTC.

The rearrangement joins TRBV5-5 to TRBJ1-1; D is perhaps TRBD1 (6 bases). CDR1 SGHKS and CDR2 YYEKEE come from the germline V gene (reference sequence). The CDR3 spans 15 residues. Trimming took 4 bases from V and 4 from J, leaving 17 bases between them. The CDR3 region has the DNA TGTGCCAGCAGCCCCCGGCCGCGAGGGGGCACTGAAGCTTTCTTT. Translating gives CASSPRPRGGTEAFF.

The chain joins TRBV6-6 to TRBJ1-2; D may be TRBD1 (6 bases). Germline V gives CDR1 MNHNY, CDR2 SVGAGI (reference sequence). Trimming stripped 6 bases from V and 0 bases from J, with 11 bases between. The CDR3 sequence is 14 residues long. The CDR3 protein is CASRDRQANYGYTF. The CDR3 bases are TGTGCCAGCAGGGATAGACAGGCTAACTATGGCTACACCTTC.

This clone qualifies as medium-sized. The chain recombines TRBV7-2 with TRBJ2-2; 8 nucleotides line up with TRBD2. The germline CDR1 and CDR2 sequences are SGHTA and FQGNSA. After removal of 4 bases from V and 7 bases from J, the junction contained 8 bases not matched to a gene. The CDR3 length is 15 residues. The CDR3 DNA reads as TGTGCCAGCAGCTCCCCCCGGGGGGGCGGCGGGGAGCTGTTTTTT. Translating gives CASSSPRGGGGELFF.

This sequence joins TRBV6-5 and TRBJ1-2; 10 positions agree with TRBD1. The length of the CDR3 is 15 residues. The V gene's germline CDR1 is MNHEY and CDR2 SVGAGI. The V segment lost 4 bases and the J segment 5 bases; nucleotides outside the gene matches: 7. The CDR3: CASSLGGQGVYGYTF. CDR3 DNA sequence: TGTGCCAGCAGTTTGGGCGGACAGGGGGTATATGGCTACACCTTC.

This rearrangement joins TRBV5-5 to TRBJ2-7; D not certain. With 4 bases removed from V and 6 bases from J, the gap between germline ends came to 17 bases. This CDR3 region has 14 residues. From germline, CDR1 is SGHKS and CDR2 YYEKEE (reference sequence). Written as DNA, the CDR3 is TGTGCCAGCAGCGCCCCAGGACGATCATCCGAGCAGTACTTC. The encoded protein is CASSAPGRSSEQYF.

This clone is deemed medium-sized. The rearrangement joins TRBV2 to TRBJ1-1; D is perhaps TRBD1 (6 bases). Trimming removed 2 bases from V and 4 bases from J, with 8 bases in between. The CDR3 has 13 residues. The germline V gene encodes CDR1 SNHLY and CDR2 FYNNEI. CDR3 coding DNA: TGTGCCAGCAGTGAATGGGGGCTCACTGAAGCTTTCTTT. The encoded protein is CASSEWGLTEAFF.

This clone was seen more than once but under ten times. V usage is TRBV25-1 and J usage is TRBJ2-4; D possibly corresponds to TRBD1 (6 bases). The CDR3 has 16 amino acids. The V gene lost 4 bases and the J gene lost 1 base, with 14 bases spanning the gap. Looked up from germline, CDR1 is MGHDK and CDR2 is SYGVNS. The CDR3 region has the DNA TGTGCCAGCAGTGCAGCAGGGGTTGGGGCCAAAAACATTCAGTACTTC. It encodes CASSAAGVGAKNIQYF.